These T cell receptor beta chains were read from a single sample in a study of CD8 T cells in Susac syndrome. TCRdb reanalysed the immunoSEQ multiplex PCR reads using MiXCR and keeps one entry per CDR3 protein. The sample holds over 120,000 distinct CDR3 sequences, approximately 94% seen once. The sample taken for sequencing was CD4+ T cells from PBMCs. These receptors came from a human donor in good health. Each CDR3 is given with its conserved first and last residue. The D gene is left open where the match is weak.

CDR3nt	CDR3aa	j_gene	d_gene	v_gene
TGTGCTAGTGGTCCCCGGACACTAACCTATGGCTACACCTTC	CASGPRTLTYGYTF	TRBJ1-2	-	TRBV12-5
TGTGCCAGCAGACGACAGGGGGTAGGTAGCTACGAGCAGTACTTC	CASRRQGVGSYEQYF	TRBJ2-7	TRBD1	TRBV28
TGCAGTGCTAAGGCGGGACAGTACGAGCAGTACTTC	CSAKAGQYEQYF	TRBJ2-7	-	TRBV20-1
TGTGCCAGCTCACCCCAGGGAGTCGAGCAGTACTTC	CASSPQGVEQYF	TRBJ2-7	-	TRBV18
TGTGCCAGCAATCCATCTGGGGGGGAGGCGGGTCGGCAGTACTTC	CASNPSGGEAGRQYF	TRBJ2-7	TRBD2	TRBV6-6
TGCAGTGCTAGTCCCCTAGCGGGAGTCGGAGATACGCAGTATTTT	CSASPLAGVGDTQYF	TRBJ2-3	TRBD2	TRBV20-1
TGTGCCAGCAGTGAACAGGGGCTCTCGAGGGAGCAGTACTTC	CASSEQGLSREQYF	TRBJ2-7	-	TRBV25-1
TGTGCCAGCAGTTTAGTCTTCGGGGAAGCTTTCTTT	CASSLVFGEAFF	TRBJ1-1	-	TRBV27
TGTGCCAGCAGCAGGGGACCCCGAGACGGGGAGCTGTTTTTT	CASSRGPRDGELFF	TRBJ2-2	-	TRBV5-6
TGTGCCAGCAGTCAGACAGGGTTGGCTTCCTACGAGCAGTACTTC	CASSQTGLASYEQYF	TRBJ2-7	TRBD1	TRBV12-3/TRBV12-4
TGTGCCAGCAGCTGGGGCGGGGGAAGCAATCAGCCCCAGCATTTT	CASSWGGGSNQPQHF	TRBJ1-5	-	TRBV7-9
TGTGCCAGCAGTTTGGCAGGGGGGAATGAGCAGTTCTTC	CASSLAGGNEQFF	TRBJ2-1	-	TRBV28
TGTGCCAGCAGCTTAGTCGGGACAGCTAACTATGGCTACACCTTC	CASSLVGTANYGYTF	TRBJ1-2	TRBD1	TRBV7-9
TGTGCCAGCTCACCTTGGACAGGGGGAAATGCGGGCGAGCAGTACTTC	CASSPWTGGNAGEQYF	TRBJ2-7	TRBD1	TRBV18
TGTGCCAGCAGTGAACCACGGGTGACCCAGTACTTC	CASSEPRVTQYF	TRBJ2-5	-	TRBV6-1
TGTGCCAGCAGTCCCGCCCCGGGACAGAACACTGAAGCTTTCTTT	CASSPAPGQNTEAFF	TRBJ1-1	-	TRBV12-3/TRBV12-4